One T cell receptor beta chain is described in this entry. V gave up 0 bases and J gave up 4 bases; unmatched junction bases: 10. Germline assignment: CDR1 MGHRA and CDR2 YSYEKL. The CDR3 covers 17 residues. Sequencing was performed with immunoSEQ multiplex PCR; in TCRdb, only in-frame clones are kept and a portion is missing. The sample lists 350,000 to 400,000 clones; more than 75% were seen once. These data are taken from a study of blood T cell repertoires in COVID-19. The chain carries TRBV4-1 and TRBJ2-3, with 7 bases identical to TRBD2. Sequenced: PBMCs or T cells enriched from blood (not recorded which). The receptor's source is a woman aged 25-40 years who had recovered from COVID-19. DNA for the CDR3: TGCGCCAGCAGCCAAGATCGCGCAGGTACTAGCGCAGATACGCAGTATTTT. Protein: CASSQDRAGTSADTQYF.